In its sample, the clone carrying this T cell receptor beta chain was seen a few times. The CDR3 runs to 17 residues. V shed 3 bases and J shed 5 bases, with 19 bases lying between them. CDR1 is LNHDA and CDR2 is SQIVND in the germline V gene (reference sequence). This record comes from a study of radiation and T cells in renal cell carcinoma. Profiled with immunoSEQ multiplex PCR; TCRdb holds only in-frame clones, not every one. The sample lists about 150,000 clones, roughly 84% seen once, with around 13% in the top ten. The time point denotes: baseline pretreatment blood. The treatment: 15 Gy SBRT to primary tumor, nephrectomy 4 weeks later.

The chain employs TRBV19 and TRBJ1-4; no clear D. Material: blood, obtained from a patient whose treatment included radiotherapy and nephrectomy. This receptor was obtained from a woman between 45 and 65 years old with renal cell carcinoma. The CDR3 nucleotides are TGTGCCAGTAGTATGAACAGCTATTCGCCTTTAAATGAAAAACTGTTTTTT. Translated, it gives CASSMNSYSPLNEKLFF.